This T cell receptor (beta chain) was identified in a study of shared clonotypes between healthy human individuals. The protocol was immunoSEQ multiplex PCR, while the TCRdb copy is restricted to in-frame clones and leaves out a portion. The sample has 1.6 million or so clones; roughly 96% are singletons. As concerns this clone: Its antigen is not known.

Donors comprised only Caucasian adults living in Nashville, Tennessee. Study results and limitations: In this cohort, only blood was sampled, and tissue repertoires likely differ.

Germline CDR1 SGHTA, CDR2 FQGTGA. This CDR3 comprises 16 residues. Trimming cost V 4 bases and J 0 bases, with 10 bases left between them. Sequenced input: naive CD4+ T cells sorted from blood. Subset described: CD45RA+ positively selected. This sequence was found in a man aged 25 to 40 in good health. The chain recombines TRBV7-3 with TRBJ2-6; no definite D call. CDR3 sequence: CASSSKTISGANVLTF. In DNA form, the CDR3 reads TGTGCCAGCAGCTCAAAGACAATCTCTGGGGCCAACGTCCTGACTTTC.